This T cell receptor (beta chain) appears in the sequencing data of a study of metastatic and nonmetastatic thyroid tumors (dated by TCRdb to the early 2020s). About the study as a whole: Repertoires from peripheral blood and from tumor or nodule tissue samples of malignant and benign thyroid patients were compared.

None of the patients had been given any treatment before thyroid surgery. Using T-cell receptor beta sequencing, the study looked back at clinical samples from patients collected from the early 2010s to the late 2010s. From the germline V gene, CDR1 is SQVTM and CDR2 is ANQGSEA. The CDR3 sequence holds 14 residues, the cysteine and phenylalanine included. Here the CDR3 DNA is all that survives: 42 bases in frame from base 1. V was cut back by 7 bases and J by 0 bases, leaving a gap of 12 bases between them. Library preparation used PCR. TCRdb records Illumina HiSeq 4000 as the sequencer. The TCR beta-chain CDR3 region of each patient was profiled by high-throughput sequencing. The paper's data handling went like this. The researchers built a classifier to tell apart papillary thyroid cancer patients with distant metastasis, based on CDR3 differences among clinicopathological groups. The Shannon index was used to measure repertoire diversity, and the Morisita-Horn index was used to measure how similar tumor and blood repertoires were. TCRdb trimmed the raw reads at Q25, called clones with MiXCR and kept productive beta chains. The V and J calls, along with clone size, are taken from TCRdb and not from the paper's own processing. Within this sample are roughly 40,000 clones, with roughly a sixth of them counted one time only. Approximately 10% of the sample is held by the ten biggest clonotypes.

This clone appeared a few times. Its recognized antigen is unknown. This may come from a read error, since a much larger clone is one base off. On the study overall, not on this receptor specifically: In both blood and tumor samples, TCR beta diversity was reported to be significantly higher in malignant tumors than in benign nodules.

The origin of this receptor is a female donor with papillary thyroid cancer or a benign thyroid nodule (not recorded which). Some clones in this sample may be carry-over from other donors' samples. This chain joins TRBV29-1 to TRBJ2-2; 6 matching bases give a weak D call of TRBD1. The sample comprised tumor tissue. The bases are TGCAGCGCAGGACAGTGTACGAACACCGGGGAGCTGTTTTTT. Translated, it gives CSAGQCTNTGELFF.